Here is one T cell receptor (beta chain) with its context. The assay was immunoSEQ multiplex PCR, and TCRdb's table has in-frame clones only and misses some. The sample has roughly 500,000 clones, 88% seen once. Germline lookup yields CDR1 LNHNV and CDR2 YYDKDF (reference sequence). This CDR3 contains 15 residues. V shed 0 bases and J shed 5 bases, with 13 bases lying between them. This sample stems from a study of blood T cell repertoires in COVID-19. The overall study: The cDNA or gDNA used as material had been derived from T cells, B-cell-depleted T cells, or PBMCs.

Donors were grouped by their self-reported clinical history. Recovery among Cohort 3 donors was established by two negative PCRs, clearance, or symptom resolution. The chain carries TRBV15 and TRBJ2-5; the D gene is possibly TRBD1 (5 bases). The specimen was PBMCs or T cells enriched from blood (not recorded which). The receptor was derived from a woman between 35 and 50 years old who had recovered from COVID-19. CDR3: CATSRDITAGETQYF. CDR3 bases: TGTGCCACCAGCAGAGATATCACGGCAGGGGAGACCCAGTACTTC. The variable domain in full, with the rest retrieved from reference TRBV15 and TRBJ2-5, is DAMVIQNPRYQVTQFGKPVTLSCSQTLNHNVMYWYQQKSSQAPKLLFHYYDKDFNNEADTPDNFQSRRPNTSFCFLDIRSPGLGDTAMYLCATSRDITAGETQYFGPGTRLLVL.